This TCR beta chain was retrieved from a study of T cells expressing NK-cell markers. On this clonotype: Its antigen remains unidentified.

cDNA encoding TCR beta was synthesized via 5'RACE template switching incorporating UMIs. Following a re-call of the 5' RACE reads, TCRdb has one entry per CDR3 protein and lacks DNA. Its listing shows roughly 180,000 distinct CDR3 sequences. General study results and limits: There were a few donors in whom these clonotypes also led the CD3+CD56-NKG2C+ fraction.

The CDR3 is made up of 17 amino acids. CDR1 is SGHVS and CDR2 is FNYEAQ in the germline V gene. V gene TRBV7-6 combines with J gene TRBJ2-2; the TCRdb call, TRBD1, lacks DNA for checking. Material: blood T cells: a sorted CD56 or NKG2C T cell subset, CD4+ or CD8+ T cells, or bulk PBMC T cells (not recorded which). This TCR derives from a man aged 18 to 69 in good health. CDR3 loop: CASSLGGARAGTGELFF.